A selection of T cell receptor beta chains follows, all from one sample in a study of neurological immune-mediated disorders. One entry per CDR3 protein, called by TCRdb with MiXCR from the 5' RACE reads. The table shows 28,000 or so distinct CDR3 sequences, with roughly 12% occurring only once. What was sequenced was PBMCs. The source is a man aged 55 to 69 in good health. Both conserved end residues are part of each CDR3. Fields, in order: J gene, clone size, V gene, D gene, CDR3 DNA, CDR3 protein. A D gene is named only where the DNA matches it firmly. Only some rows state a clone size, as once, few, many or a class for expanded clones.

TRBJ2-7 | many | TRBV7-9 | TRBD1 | TGTGCCAGCAGCGACAAGGACAGGCGAAGCTACGAGCAGTACTTC | CASSDKDRRSYEQYF
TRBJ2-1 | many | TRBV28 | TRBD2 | TGTGCCAGCAGTCTTAAAAGAGATCCGCGGGAGGTGAGTTCCTACAATGAGCAGTTCTTC | CASSLKRDPREVSSYNEQFF
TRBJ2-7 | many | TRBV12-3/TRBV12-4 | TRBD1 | TGTGCCAGCAGTCCCCGACAGGGAAGCGAGCAGTACTTC | CASSPRQGSEQYF
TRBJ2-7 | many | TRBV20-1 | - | TGCAGTGCTAAACGATCCTACGAGCAGTACTTC | CSAKRSYEQYF
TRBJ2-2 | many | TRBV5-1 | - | TGCGCCAGCACTGGGGACACCTACACCGGGGAGCTGTTTTTT | CASTGDTYTGELFF
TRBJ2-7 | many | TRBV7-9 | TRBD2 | TGTGCCAGCAGCTCGGACAGAGTTAGCGGGAGTCCCTACGAGCAGTACTTC | CASSSDRVSGSPYEQYF
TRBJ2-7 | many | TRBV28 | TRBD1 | TGTGCCAGCAGTCCCGGGACAGGTCAACTTTACGAGCAGTACTTC | CASSPGTGQLYEQYF
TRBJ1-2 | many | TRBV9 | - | TGTGCCAGCGCAGCCGGAACAGCCTTCCTTTATGGCTACACCTTC | CASAAGTAFLYGYTF
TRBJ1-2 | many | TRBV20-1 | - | TGCAGTGCCCGAAGGGGAGGGGTTAGGCACTATGGCTACACCTTC | CSARRGGVRHYGYTF
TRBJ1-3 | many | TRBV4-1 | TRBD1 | TGCGCCAGCAGCCTTGGACAGGTTAGACTTGGCTCTGGAAACACCATATATTTT | CASSLGQVRLGSGNTIYF
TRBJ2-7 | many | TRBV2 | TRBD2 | TGTGCCAGCAGTGATCGACTAGCGGGAGCCCAGACAATAGCGCAGTACTTC | CASSDRLAGAQTIAQYF
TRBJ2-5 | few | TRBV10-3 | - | TGTGCCATCAGTGAGTCGGTCATAAGAAGGGAGACCCAGTACTTC | CAISESVIRRETQYF
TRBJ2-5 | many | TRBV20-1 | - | TGCAGTGCTATCGCGACCCAGTACTTC | CSAIATQYF
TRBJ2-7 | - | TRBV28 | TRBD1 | TGTGCCAGCAGTCCCATCCCGGGACAGTGCTACGAGCAGTACTTC | CASSPIPGQCYEQYF
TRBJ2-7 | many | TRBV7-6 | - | TGTGCCAGCAGCTTAGCGTGGGGGGATGAGCAGTACTTC | CASSLAWGDEQYF
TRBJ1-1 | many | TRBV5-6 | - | TGTGCCAGCAGCCCCTACCACAGGGTTGGGGGTCTTAACACTGAAGCTTTCTTT | CASSPYHRVGGLNTEAFF
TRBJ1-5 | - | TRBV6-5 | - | TGTGTCAGCAGTTACTTGATCGGGGATCAGCCCCAGCATTTT | CVSSYLIGDQPQHF
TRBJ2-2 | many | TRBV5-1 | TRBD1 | TGCGCCAGCAGCCGTTTCCACCGACAGGGAGACACCGGGGAGCTGTTTTTT | CASSRFHRQGDTGELFF
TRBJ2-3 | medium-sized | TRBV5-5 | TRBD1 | TGTGCCAGCAGCTTACCGGGACAGAGTCATGATACGCAGTATTTT | CASSLPGQSHDTQYF
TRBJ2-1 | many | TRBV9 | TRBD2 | TGTGCCAGCTCGGGCGGGAGGGCCGTAGGTGAGCAGTTCTTC | CASSGGRAVGEQFF
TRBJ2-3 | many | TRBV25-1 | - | TGTGCCAGCAGTGAATATGGATGGGAAGATACGCAGTATTTT | CASSEYGWEDTQYF
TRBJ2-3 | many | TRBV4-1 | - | TGCGCCAGCAGCCAAAGGGTATGGAATTCGACGACTCTCTTATACACAGATACGCAGTATTTT | CASSQRVWNSTTLLYTDTQYF
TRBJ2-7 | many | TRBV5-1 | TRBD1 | TGCGCCAGCACTCAACGACAGGGGGCGAGGGAGCAGTACTTC | CASTQRQGAREQYF
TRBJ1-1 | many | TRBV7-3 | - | TGTGCCAGCAGCTTAATCCGGAACACTGAAGCTTTCTTT | CASSLIRNTEAFF
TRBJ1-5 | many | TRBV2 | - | TGTGCCAGCATACGACACCTACCCGGGCGCAATCAGCCCCAGCATTTT | CASIRHLPGRNQPQHF
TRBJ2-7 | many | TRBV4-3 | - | TGCGCCAGCAGCCAAGAGAGGGGAGCCTACGAGCAGTACTTC | CASSQERGAYEQYF
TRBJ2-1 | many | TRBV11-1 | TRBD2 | TGTGCCAGCAGCCCGGGACTAGGCTCCTACAATGAGCAGTTCTTC | CASSPGLGSYNEQFF
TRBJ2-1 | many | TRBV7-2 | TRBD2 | TGTGCCAGCACCCACAAAGGGCTAGCGGGAGGTGAGCAGTTCTTC | CASTHKGLAGGEQFF
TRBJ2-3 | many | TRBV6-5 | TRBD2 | TGTGCCAGCAGAGGCCCGGGACTATACACAGATACGCAGTATTTT | CASRGPGLYTDTQYF
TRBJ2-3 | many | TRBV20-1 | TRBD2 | TGCAGTGCTAGCCTCCGGGTAGCGGGGGGGGAGAAAGGCTACACAGATACGCAGTATTTT | CSASLRVAGGEKGYTDTQYF
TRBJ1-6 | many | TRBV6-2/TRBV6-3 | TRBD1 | TGTGCCAGCAGTTCTCCGGGACAGGGACCTTCACCCCTCCACTTT | CASSSPGQGPSPLHF
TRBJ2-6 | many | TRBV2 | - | TGTGCCAAAAGAACCGGGTCCCCTAGCTCTGGGGCCAACGTCCTGACTTTC | CAKRTGSPSSGANVLTF
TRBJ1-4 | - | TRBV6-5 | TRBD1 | TGTGCCAGCAGGAGGGGACAGGGAAGTGAAAAACTGTTTTTT | CASRRGQGSEKLFF
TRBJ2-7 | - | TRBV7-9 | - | - | CASSFYICSARDRGGREQYF
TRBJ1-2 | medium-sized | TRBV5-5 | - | TGTGCCAGCAGCTTGGATTATGGGATCGGCTACACCTTC | CASSLDYGIGYTF
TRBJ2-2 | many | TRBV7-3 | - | TGTGCCAGCAGCCCCCTAGGGGACACCAGAAACACCGGGGAGCTGTTTTTT | CASSPLGDTRNTGELFF
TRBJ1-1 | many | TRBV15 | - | TGTGCCACCAGCAGGGACGTGGACACTGAAGCTTTCTTT | CATSRDVDTEAFF
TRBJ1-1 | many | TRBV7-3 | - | TGTGCCAGCAGCTCAGGGGCTGGCACTGAAGCTTTCTTT | CASSSGAGTEAFF
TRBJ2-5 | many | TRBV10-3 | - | TGTGCCATCAGTGAGTCTCATCAGTGGGAGACCCAGTACTTC | CAISESHQWETQYF
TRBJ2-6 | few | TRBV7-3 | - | TGTGCCAGCAGCTTAGGTGATTGGTCCAACGTCCTGACTTTC | CASSLGDWSNVLTF
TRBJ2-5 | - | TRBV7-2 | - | TGTGCCAGCGCCGTCGTTAGCGGAAACCAAGAGACCCAGTACTTC | CASAVVSGNQETQYF
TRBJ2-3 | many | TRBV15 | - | TGTGCCACCAGCAGAGATCTCGTTAGCACAGATACGCAGTATTTT | CATSRDLVSTDTQYF
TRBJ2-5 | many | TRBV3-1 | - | TGTGCCAGCAGCCAAGAGACCCAGTACTTC | CASSQETQYF
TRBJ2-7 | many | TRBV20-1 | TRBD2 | TGCAGTGCTAGAGGAGCGGGAGCCTACGAGCAGTACTTC | CSARGAGAYEQYF
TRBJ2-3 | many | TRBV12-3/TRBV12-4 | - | TGTGCCAGCAGTGTACCCGGGACCCTGATTGCCGGAGATACGCAGTATTTT | CASSVPGTLIAGDTQYF
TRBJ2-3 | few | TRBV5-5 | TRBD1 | TGTGCCAGCAGGGGCGGACAGGGAACTACGTTCAGGGATACGCAGTATTTT | CASRGGQGTTFRDTQYF
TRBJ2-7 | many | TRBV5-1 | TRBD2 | TGCGCCAGCAGCTTGTCATCGGCTAGCGGGGAGGTCGAGCAGTACTTC | CASSLSSASGEVEQYF
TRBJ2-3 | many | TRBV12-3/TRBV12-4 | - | TGTGCCAGCAGTCCCACAGGTCTAGCGGATACGCAGTATTTT | CASSPTGLADTQYF
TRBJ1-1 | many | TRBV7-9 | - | TGTGCCAGCAGCTCAGGGATGAACACTGAAGCTTTCTTT | CASSSGMNTEAFF
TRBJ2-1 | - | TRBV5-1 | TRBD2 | TGCGCCAGCAGCTTGACCACGGGGGGGCAAAATGAGCAGTTCTTC | CASSLTTGGQNEQFF
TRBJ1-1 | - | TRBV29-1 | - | TGCAGCGTTGTTTCCAGGGAAGCTTTCTTT | CSVVSREAFF
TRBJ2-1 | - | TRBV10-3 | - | TGTGCCATCAGTGCAGGATCCCAACTTGGGAGCTTCTATGAGCAGTTCTTC | CAISAGSQLGSFYEQFF
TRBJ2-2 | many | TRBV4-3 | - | TGCGCCAGCAGCCAAGATTGGAAATTCCAGGGTCCCCCCGGGGAGCTGTTTTTT | CASSQDWKFQGPPGELFF
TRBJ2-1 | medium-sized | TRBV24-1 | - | TGTGCCACCAGTGACGTCCAACCGGGGTCGGGTGAGCAGTTCTTC | CATSDVQPGSGEQFF
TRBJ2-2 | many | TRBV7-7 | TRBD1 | TGTGCTAGCAGCGTACGGGACAGACCGAACACCGGGGAGCTGTTTTTT | CASSVRDRPNTGELFF
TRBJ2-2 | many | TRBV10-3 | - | TGTGCCATCAGCGCCTCCCGGGCCACCGGGGAGCTGTTTTTT | CAISASRATGELFF
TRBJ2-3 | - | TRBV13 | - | TGTGCCAGCAACGATCGACAGCGGGCGGTAGATACGCAGTATTTT | CASNDRQRAVDTQYF
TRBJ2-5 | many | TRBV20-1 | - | TGCAGTGCCTGGGACTCACAAGAGACCCAGTACTTC | CSAWDSQETQYF
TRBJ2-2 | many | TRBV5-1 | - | TGCGCCAGCAGTCTCAGGTTCAACACCGGGGAGCTGTTTTTT | CASSLRFNTGELFF
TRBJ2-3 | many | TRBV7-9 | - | TGTGCCAGCAGCTTAGCGCTGGGGCGGAGAGACACAGATACGCAGTATTTT | CASSLALGRRDTDTQYF